This entry concerns a single T cell receptor (beta chain). Its antigen is as yet unknown. V shed 3 bases and J shed 3 bases, with 14 bases lying between them. The CDR3 loop spans 15 amino acids. The germline CDR1 and CDR2 sequences are MDHEN and SYDVKM. These data originate in a study of chemoradiotherapy in HPV16-positive cancers. Study-level findings and limits: Candidate HPV-specific clones and E7-related TCR motifs grew in tumor during treatment. In HPV16-positive patients, HPV-responsive T-cell expansion tracked better recurrence-free survival.

Samples were taken several times over chemoradiotherapy. Using immunoSEQ multiplex PCR, the repertoire was profiled, and TCRdb retains in-frame clones only, with some absent. The table records about 27,000 clones, 93% of them present only once. Sequenced material: blood, taken from a patient who underwent chemoradiotherapy. The sequence was collected from a human donor with HPV-associated anogenital cancer. V gene TRBV28 combines with J gene TRBJ2-5, with a tentative D call TRBD1 (5 bases). The CDR3 DNA is TGTGCCAGCAGTTTCAGGGCCTCCCTAAAAGAGACCCAGTACTTC. Translation: CASSFRASLKETQYF.